Below, one TCR beta chain is given with its context. This entry is derived from a study of blood T cell repertoires in COVID-19. Study background: From the United States, Italy and Spain came samples of acute and convalescent COVID-19. From T cells, B-cell-depleted T cells, or PBMCs came the material, which was cDNA or gDNA.

Germline V CDR1 and CDR2: SGHDT, YYEEEE. The ends lost 2 bases at V and 5 bases at J; junction bases unmatched: 9. There are 15 residues in the CDR3. Some clones are missing from TCRdb's copy, which holds only in-frame ones; the method was immunoSEQ multiplex PCR. The data contain approximately 230,000 clones, roughly 88% of them singletons. Patients at the Seattle site were enrolled during active infection and followed longitudinally. This chain joins TRBV5-6 and TRBJ1-2, with TRBD1 matching 7 bases. Sequenced: peripheral blood. The receptor was derived from a woman in her 30s with COVID-19, enrolled during active disease. The DNA for the CDR3 is TGTGCCAGCAGCTTAGAATGGACAGGAGAATATGGCTACACCTTC. Its translation: CASSLEWTGEYGYTF.